Detailed here is one TCR beta chain. Its antigen is as yet unknown. The sample originates from a study of beta chain features in type 1 diabetes. V was clipped by 4 bases and J by 5 bases; unmatched bases: 13. The CDR3 is made up of 16 amino acids. In germline, CDR1 is SGHNT, CDR2 YENEEA. cDNA synthesis used the whole RNA isolate, giving expressed TCRB sequences. Sequencing was performed with immunoSEQ multiplex PCR; in TCRdb, only in-frame clones are kept and a portion is missing. The sample holds approximately 360,000 clones, roughly 12% seen once. Each sorted fraction was over 95% pure. Study-level points and caveats: Patients with Type 1 diabetes showed moderately but significantly shorter TCRB CDR3s in all four CD4+ subsets. Type 1 diabetes patients had VDJ junctions that carried fewer insertions and more deletions.

The material sequenced was naive CD4+ T cells from blood. V usage is TRBV11-3 and J usage is TRBJ2-5; TRBD1 agrees at 7 bases. The clonotype comes from a woman aged 18-29 years with type 1 diabetes. The CDR3 reads CASSSPTLTGLETQYF. The CDR3 DNA reads as TGTGCCAGCAGCTCTCCTACACTGACAGGGCTGGAGACCCAGTACTTC.